This TCR beta chain was captured by sequencing in a study of T cell changes during pregnancy in multiple sclerosis. Germline lookup yields CDR1 LNHDA and CDR2 SQIVND (reference sequence). Trimming cost V 3 bases and J 9 bases, with 16 bases left between them. The CDR3 sequence is 14 residues long. This table comes from immunoSEQ multiplex PCR, and its TCRdb copy is limited to in-frame clones, with some not included. The sample contains roughly 48,000 clones, just over 85% of which appear only once. This clone was detected once. The sample was CD4+ T cells from peripheral blood mononuclear cells, taken in the second trimester of pregnancy. The TCR originated in a female donor with multiple sclerosis, enrolled in a pregnancy study. V gene TRBV19 combines with J gene TRBJ2-3; D may be TRBD2 (6 bases). The CDR3 loop reads CASSIPGELATQYF. CDR3 nucleotide sequence: TGTGCCAGTAGTATCCCGGGGGAACTAGCCACGCAGTATTTT.